This entry describes one T cell receptor (beta chain). The antigen remains undetermined. CDR3 length: 14 residues. Germline V lookup: CDR1 MNHEY, CDR2 SMNVEV (reference sequence). Between the trimmed V and J ends, which lost 5 bases and 2 bases, there was a span of 11 bases. These data come from a study of cytomegalovirus exposure and HLA in healthy donors. Notes on the study in general: Per published reports, the classifier diagnosed cytomegalovirus status with high specificity and sensitivity. The study labeled about 160 TCR beta chains cytomegalovirus-associated. The study found most TCR sequences rare, yet found some public TCRs in many donors. Testing in vitro showed a few CMV-associated chains specific for CMV antigens.

Produced via immunoSEQ multiplex PCR; TCRdb's table is partial and in-frame only. The sample records over 85,000 clones, approximately 89% being singletons. Sample: PBMCs. The rearrangement links TRBV27 to TRBJ2-3, with D perhaps TRBD2 (6 bases). This clonotype was sampled from a young woman in good health and CMV-seronegative. The CDR3 DNA reads as TGTGCCAGCAGTCCCGGGACTTACACAGATACGCAGTATTTT. This encodes CASSPGTYTDTQYF.